A selection of T cell receptor beta chains follows, all from one sample in a study of CD8+CD57+ T cells in acquired aplastic anemia. In TCRdb, the reads were re-called with MiXCR into one record per CDR3 protein. Of 150,000 to 200,000 distinct CDR3 sequences in the sample, roughly 48% were seen once. Sample: sorted CD4+, CD8+, or CD8+CD57+ T cells (not recorded which) from PBMCs. These receptors all come from a human donor with aplastic anemia. Both conserved end residues are part of each CDR3. A D gene is named only where the DNA matches it firmly. Clone size is given for some rows only: seen once, a few or many times, or a class if the clone is expanded.

V: TRBV10-3
D: TRBD1
size: NA
J: TRBJ1-3
DNA: TGTGCCATCAGTGACCTGGGACAGGGCACTGGAAACACCATATATTTT
CDR3: CAISDLGQGTGNTIYF

V: TRBV12-3/TRBV12-4
D: TRBD1
size: NA
J: TRBJ2-7
DNA: TGTGCCAGCAGTAACCCCGGGACAGGGAACCGGTTC
CDR3: CASSNPGTGNRF

V: TRBV20-1
D: TRBD1
size: NA
J: TRBJ1-6
DNA: TGCAGTGCCACGGACAGGGTTTCACCCCTCCACTTT
CDR3: CSATDRVSPLHF

V: TRBV27
D: NA
size: few
J: TRBJ2-6
DNA: TGTGCCAGCAGTTTCGAGGGAGCCGGGGCCAACGTCCTGACTTTC
CDR3: CASSFEGAGANVLTF

V: TRBV9
D: NA
size: NA
J: TRBJ1-6
DNA: TGTGCCAGCAGCTTGGAGAATTCACCCCTCCACTTT
CDR3: CASSLENSPLHF

V: TRBV24-1
D: NA
size: many
J: TRBJ1-2
DNA: TGTGCCACCAGTGATATTGTTTTACGACATGGCTACACCTTC
CDR3: CATSDIVLRHGYTF

V: TRBV7-6
D: NA
size: many
J: TRBJ2-1
DNA: TGTGCCAGCAGCTTCCTAGCTCGTACTGAGCAGTTCTTC
CDR3: CASSFLARTEQFF

V: TRBV19
D: TRBD2
size: once
J: TRBJ2-5
DNA: TGTGCCAGTAGTATTTTTTCGGCAGCGGGGACCCAAGAGACCCAGTACTTC
CDR3: CASSIFSAAGTQETQYF

V: TRBV20-1
D: TRBD2
size: NA
J: TRBJ2-5
DNA: TGCAGTGCTCGCCGACCGGGACTAGCGGGAGTCACCCAGTACTTC
CDR3: CSARRPGLAGVTQYF

V: TRBV2
D: NA
size: NA
J: TRBJ2-7
DNA: TGTGCCAGCAGTGAAAGGGGGGCGAGAGAGCAGTACTTC
CDR3: CASSERGAREQYF

V: TRBV7-2
D: NA
size: many
J: TRBJ2-1
DNA: TGTGCCAGCAGCTCTTCGGTTAATGAGCAGTTCTTC
CDR3: CASSSSVNEQFF

V: TRBV5-1
D: NA
size: many
J: TRBJ2-7
DNA: TGCGCCAGCAGCTTGGTGGGTAACGAGCAGTACTTC
CDR3: CASSLVGNEQYF

V: TRBV5-1
D: NA
size: NA
J: TRBJ2-2
DNA: TGCGCCAGCAGCTTGGAAGCGGCCGGGGAGCTGTTTTTT
CDR3: CASSLEAAGELFF

V: TRBV10-3
D: NA
size: few
J: TRBJ2-3
DNA: TGTGCCATCAGTCGGGACGGCACAGATACGCAGTATTTT
CDR3: CAISRDGTDTQYF

V: TRBV2
D: NA
size: NA
J: TRBJ2-1
DNA: TGTGCCGTCGGCAGGGGGGCGAGACCCAATGAGCAGTTCTTC
CDR3: CAVGRGARPNEQFF

V: TRBV12-3/TRBV12-4
D: TRBD2
size: many
J: TRBJ2-3
DNA: TGTGCCAGCAGTTTTCGGCTAGCGGGGACCACAGATACGCAGTATTTT
CDR3: CASSFRLAGTTDTQYF

V: TRBV15
D: TRBD1
size: few
J: TRBJ2-7
DNA: TGTGCCACCAGAGACAGACAGGGAATAACCTACGAGCAGTACTTC
CDR3: CATRDRQGITYEQYF

V: TRBV19
D: TRBD1
size: NA
J: TRBJ2-7
DNA: TGTGCCAGTAGGTCACAGGGGCGAAGCTCCTACGAGCAGTACTTC
CDR3: CASRSQGRSSYEQYF

V: TRBV7-2
D: NA
size: NA
J: TRBJ2-7
DNA: TGTGCCAGCAGCCCCGAGGGCGGGGCCTACGAGCAGTACTTC
CDR3: CASSPEGGAYEQYF

V: TRBV5-1
D: NA
size: NA
J: TRBJ2-7
DNA: TGCGCCAGCAGCTTGGGTGAGACGGGGGACTACGAGCAGTACTTC
CDR3: CASSLGETGDYEQYF

V: TRBV2
D: NA
size: once
J: TRBJ2-3
DNA: TGTGCCAGCAGTGACCTAGGGGTTGGGACGCAGTATTTT
CDR3: CASSDLGVGTQYF

V: TRBV19
D: NA
size: NA
J: TRBJ1-2
DNA: TGTGCCAGTACTCAGGGTAGAAGAAGCTATGGCTACACCTTC
CDR3: CASTQGRRSYGYTF

V: TRBV15
D: NA
size: NA
J: TRBJ1-4
DNA: TGTACCACCAGCAGCCGGGACTCGAATGAAAAACTGTTTTTC
CDR3: CTTSSRDSNEKLFF

V: TRBV20-1
D: NA
size: NA
J: TRBJ1-1
DNA: TGCAGTGCTACAGGACACTTGAACACTGAAGCTTTCTTT
CDR3: CSATGHLNTEAFF

V: TRBV19
D: NA
size: many
J: TRBJ1-5
DNA: TGTGCCAGTAGCTTCCGGGACCCAAATCAGCCCCAGCATTTT
CDR3: CASSFRDPNQPQHF

V: TRBV2
D: NA
size: NA
J: TRBJ2-7
DNA: TGTGCCAGCAGGGGGCGCCTGGACGAGCAGTACTTC
CDR3: CASRGRLDEQYF

V: TRBV7-4
D: NA
size: NA
J: TRBJ2-1
DNA: TGTGCCAGCAGCTTCGGGACCCCGACGAATGAGCAGTTCTTC
CDR3: CASSFGTPTNEQFF